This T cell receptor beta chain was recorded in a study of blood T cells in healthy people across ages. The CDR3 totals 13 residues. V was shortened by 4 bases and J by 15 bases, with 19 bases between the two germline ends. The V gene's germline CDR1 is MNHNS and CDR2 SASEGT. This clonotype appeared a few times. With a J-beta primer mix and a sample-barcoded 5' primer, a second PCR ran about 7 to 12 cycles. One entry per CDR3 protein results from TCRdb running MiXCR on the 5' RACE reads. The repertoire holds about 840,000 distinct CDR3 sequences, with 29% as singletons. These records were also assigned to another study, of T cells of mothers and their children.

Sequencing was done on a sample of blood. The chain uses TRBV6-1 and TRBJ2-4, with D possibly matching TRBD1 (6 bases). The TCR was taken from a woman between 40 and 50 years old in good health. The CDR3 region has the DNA TGTGCCAGCAGTGGACAGGAATCGGGGCTTGGGTACTTC. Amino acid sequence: CASSGQESGLGYF.